The 24 T cell receptor beta chains below were found in one sample sequenced in a study of T cell responses to AZD1222 COVID-19 vaccine. Using immunoSEQ multiplex PCR, the repertoire was profiled, and TCRdb retains in-frame clones only, with some absent. The sample shows approximately 150,000 clones, 80% to 90% of them seen only once. The material sequenced was peripheral blood, taken 28 days after the second dose of the MenACWY control vaccine. All receptors come from an adult who received the MenACWY meningococcal vaccine as a control.

A note on this clone: The junction and the germline gene differ at one end; a read error may be behind it. V and J are TRBV7-2 and TRBJ2-5; possible D gene TRBD2, 5 bases. Per the germline V gene, CDR1 is SGHTA and CDR2 is FQGNSA. The CDR3 spans 13 residues. In DNA, the CDR3 is TGTGCCAGCACCTTATCGAGGGAAGAGACCCAGTACTTC. Translated: CASTLSREETQYF.

The chain joins TRBV7-2 to TRBJ2-3; D gene uncertain. The CDR3 length is 14 residues. Germline CDR1 SGHTA, CDR2 FQGNSA. V dropped 5 bases and J dropped 0 bases, with 9 bases sitting between them. Written as DNA, the CDR3 is TGTGCCAGCAGCAGACTTTCTAGCACAGATACGCAGTATTTT. Translation gives CASSRLSSTDTQYF.

The chain employs TRBV6-5 and TRBJ2-5; the match to TRBD2 covers 7 bases. CDR3 length equals 15 residues. Germline assignment: CDR1 MNHEY and CDR2 SVGAGI. V shed 6 bases, J shed 10 bases, and the junction held 17 bases outside the gene matches. Written as DNA, the CDR3 is TGTGCCAGCAGCTTCCTCTACACGCGGGAGAGGCTCCAGTACTTC. This encodes CASSFLYTRERLQYF.

This clone was detected once. The CDR3 region has the DNA TGCAGTGTCAAGGGCGATCAGCCCCAGCATTTT. Its translation: CSVKGDQPQHF. V and J are TRBV20-1 and TRBJ1-5, with unresolved D. V was clipped by 7 bases and J by 5 bases, with 9 bases between them. The CDR3 spans 11 residues. Germline V gene lookup returns CDR1 DFQATT and CDR2 SNEGSKA (reference sequence).

This clone has a single count. V is TRBV11-2 and J is TRBJ1-2; D not certain. Trimming took off 8 bases at V and 8 bases at J, with 12 bases between the two ends. The CDR3 loop spans 11 amino acids. The germline CDR1 and CDR2 sequences are SGHAT and FQNNGV. The chain's CDR3 is CASSLGNGYTF. CDR3 coding DNA: TGTGCCAGCTCCTTGGGTAACGGCTACACCTTC.

The rearrangement links TRBV28 to TRBJ2-7, with 8 bases that match TRBD1. CDR1 is MDHEN and CDR2 is SYDVKM in the germline V gene. The CDR3 is 16 residues long. V lost 1 base and J lost 5; bases outside the gene matches: 10. DNA of the CDR3: TGTGCCAGCAGTTTATTGACAGGGGCTCTGTGGGACGAGCAGTACTTC. This translates into CASSLLTGALWDEQYF.

The chain joins TRBV16 to TRBJ2-5, with D perhaps given as TRBD1 or TRBD2 (6 bases each). This CDR3 spans 14 amino acids. Germline V CDR1 and CDR2: KGHSY, FQNENV. Trimming removed 4 bases from V and 4 bases from J, with 13 bases in between. The DNA for the CDR3 is TGTGCCAGCAGCCCAACAGGGACTGGAGAGACCCAGTACTTC. It is translated as CASSPTGTGETQYF. The complete variable domain, with remaining parts taken from reference TRBV16 and TRBJ2-5, reads GEEVAQTPKHLVRGEGQKAKLYCAPIKGHSYVFWYQQVLKNEFKFLISFQNENVFDETGMPKERFSAKCLPNSPCSLEIQATKLEDSAVYFCASSPTGTGETQYFGPGTRLLVL.

The chain combines TRBV5-1 with TRBJ1-3, with D unclear. Trimming took off 2 bases at V and 0 bases at J, with 3 bases between the two ends. This CDR3 spans 13 amino acids. Per the germline V gene, CDR1 is SGHRS and CDR2 is YFSETQ. CDR3 loop: CASSFYSGNTIYF. As DNA, the CDR3 is TGCGCCAGCAGCTTCTACTCTGGAAACACCATATATTTT.

Only a few counts were recorded for this clone. This chain links TRBV11-3 with TRBJ2-2; 7 bases agree with TRBD1. CDR1 is SGHNT and CDR2 is YENEEA in the germline V gene. This CDR3 is 15 amino acids long. V lost 5 bases and J lost 6; bases outside the gene matches: 9. The DNA for the CDR3 is TGTGCCAGCAGCCAAACAGACAGGGTTTCCGGGGAGCTGTTTTTT. Protein sequence: CASSQTDRVSGELFF.

V gene TRBV3-1 (or the pseudogene TRBV3-2) combines with J gene TRBJ2-1; D tentatively reads TRBD1 or TRBD2 (5 bases each). Between the trimmed V and J ends, which lost 4 bases and 6 bases, there was a span of 13 bases. The CDR3 is made up of 14 amino acids. Germline CDR1 reads LGHDT; CDR2 reads YNNKEL (reference sequence). CDR3 loop: CASSPRGASNEQFF. In DNA form, the CDR3 reads TGTGCCAGCAGCCCCCGAGGGGCCAGCAATGAGCAGTTCTTC.

V usage is TRBV7-2 and J usage is TRBJ1-1; D call uncertain. This CDR3 is built from 15 residues. V lost 1 base, J lost 3 bases, and 12 bases lay in between. CDR1 is SGHTA, CDR2 FQGNSA, per germline. CDR3 DNA: TGTGCCAGCAGCTTAGATGCAGGCGTCGACACTGAAGCTTTCTTT. Translating it yields CASSLDAGVDTEAFF.

This chain connects TRBV18 to TRBJ1-4; unclear D gene. V lost 4 bases, J lost 0 bases, and 12 bases lay in between. Germline lookup yields CDR1 KGHSH and CDR2 LQKENI. CDR3 length: 16 residues. CDR3 in DNA: TGTGCCAGCTCACAGGGCGGCCAGTCAACTAATGAAAAACTGTTTTTT. This codes for CASSQGGQSTNEKLFF.

The rearrangement uses TRBV5-1 and TRBJ1-6; D is uncertain. The CDR3 has 15 amino acids. Trimming took 4 bases from V and 0 from J, leaving 8 bases between them. The germline gives CDR1 SGHRS, CDR2 YFSETQ. DNA of the CDR3: TGCGCCAGCAGCCCCTTAAGCTCCTATAATTCACCCCTCCACTTT. Its translation: CASSPLSSYNSPLHF.

V is TRBV5-1 and J is TRBJ1-2; maybe TRBD1 (6 bases). This CDR3 contains 15 residues. Germline V gene data show CDR1 as SGHRS and CDR2 as YFSETQ. The ends were cut back, 4 bases at V and 1 base at J, with 14 bases in the middle. The CDR3, as DNA: TGCGCCAGCAGCGCAACAACAGGGTATAACTATGGCTACACCTTC. This gives the protein CASSATTGYNYGYTF.

The chain is built from TRBV28 and TRBJ2-6; a weak D match, TRBD2 (5 bases). This CDR3 has 16 amino acids. Germline CDR1 and CDR2: MDHEN and SYDVKM. The V gene lost 5 bases and the J gene lost 0 bases, with 11 bases spanning the gap. The CDR3: CASSRGLLSGANVLTF. In DNA, the CDR3 is TGTGCCAGCAGTCGCGGGCTCCTCTCTGGGGCCAACGTCCTGACTTTC.

This chain connects TRBV28 to TRBJ2-1; 8 nucleotides match TRBD2. CDR3 size: 15 residues. With V trimmed by 3 bases and J by 7 bases, 8 bases remained unmatched. The germline gives CDR1 MDHEN, CDR2 SYDVKM. The CDR3, as DNA: TGTGCCAGCAGTTTTGCTAGCGGGCTCAGGAATGAGCAGTTCTTC. Translating it yields CASSFASGLRNEQFF.

The chain recombines TRBV28 with TRBJ1-2; 8 positions match TRBD1. The V gene's germline CDR1 is MDHEN and CDR2 SYDVKM. V trimming: 1 base; J trimming: 2 bases; junction bases outside the gene matches: 15. CDR3 length: 19 residues. In DNA, the CDR3 is TGTGCCAGCAGTTTATATAGAGCGGGGACAGGAGGGTTCAACTATGGCTACACCTTC. Its protein product is CASSLYRAGTGGFNYGYTF.

The chain links TRBV28 to TRBJ2-3, with D perhaps TRBD1 or TRBD2 (5 bases each). In germline, CDR1 is MDHEN, CDR2 SYDVKM. V was trimmed by 10 bases and J by 6 bases, leaving 17 bases between them. The CDR3 has 13 amino acids. The CDR3 sequence: CATTWGPTDTQYF. The CDR3, as DNA: TGTGCCACCACTTGGGGACCAACCGATACGCAGTATTTT.

This chain links TRBV19 with TRBJ2-3, with D tentatively TRBD1 (5 bases). The V gene's germline CDR1 is LNHDA and CDR2 SQIVND (reference sequence). The CDR3 extends over 13 amino acids. With 4 bases removed from V and 5 bases from J, the gap between germline ends came to 10 bases. The CDR3 DNA follows: TGTGCCAGTAGTAGCCCCACAGGAGATACGCAGTATTTT. The encoded protein is CASSSPTGDTQYF.

This chain uses TRBV23-1 with TRBJ1-3; D ambiguous. TRBV23-1 is an ORF for which the function is uncertain. Trimming shortened V by 0 bases and J by 3 bases, and 6 bases separated the two germline ends. The CDR3 extends over 14 amino acids. CDR3 sequence: CASSQSEDGNTIYF. CDR3 in DNA: TGCGCCAGCAGTCAATCGGAGGATGGAAACACCATATATTTT.

The V and J genes are TRBV14 and TRBJ1-2; no clear D gene. This CDR3 is 14 amino acids long. Trimming stripped 0 bases from V and 4 bases from J, with 9 bases between. Germline loops: CDR1 SGHDN, CDR2 FVKESK. The CDR3 sequence: CASSQEPYSYGYTF. CDR3 DNA: TGTGCCAGCAGCCAAGAGCCTTACTCCTATGGCTACACCTTC.

This chain connects TRBV28 to TRBJ1-5, with D maybe TRBD1 (5 bases). Germline CDR1 reads MDHEN; CDR2 reads SYDVKM. Trimming cost V 11 bases and J 5 bases, with 13 bases left between them. The length of the CDR3 is 12 residues. The CDR3 sequence: CAGDGGDQPQHF. CDR3 DNA: TGTGCCGGGGACGGGGGTGATCAGCCCCAGCATTTT.

In this sample, this clone turned up a few times. This chain links TRBV30 with TRBJ1-1, with 9 positions matching TRBD1. There are 14 residues in the CDR3. Looked up from germline, CDR1 is GTSNPN and CDR2 is SVGIG (reference sequence). V shed 5 bases, J shed 5 bases, and the junction held 9 bases outside the gene matches. This CDR3 is CAWDITGGGTEAFF. The CDR3 DNA is TGTGCCTGGGACATAACAGGGGGCGGAACTGAAGCTTTCTTT.

This chain links TRBV6-2 or TRBV6-3 with TRBJ2-7, with 11 bases identical to TRBD2. From germline, CDR1 is MNHEY and CDR2 SVGEGT. V was clipped by 5 bases and J by 1 base; unmatched bases: 4. CDR3 length equals 15 residues. CDR3 sequence reads: CASSLRLAGSYEQYF. Written as DNA, the CDR3 is TGTGCCAGCAGTCTACGACTAGCGGGATCCTACGAGCAGTACTTC.